This record looks at one T cell receptor (beta chain) sequence and its context. Antigen unknown. This record belongs to a study of Tregs in tolerant kidney transplant recipients. Overall study: The nonmyeloablative bone marrow transplants came from related graft donors, with transient mixed chimerism.

Clones were sequenced by immunoSEQ multiplex PCR, and TCRdb holds only the in-frame ones, with some missing. The repertoire table contains roughly 48,000 clones. General observations from the study: Findings come from small patient numbers and require larger validation. Nucleotide sequences could not be compared across some patients' samples due to primer changes.

CD4+CD25+CD127- Tregs, CD4+CD25- non-Tregs, CD4 and CD8 cells were sorted. The sample here was CD4+ T cells from blood, taken before the transplant. The clonotype was recovered from a human donor who received a combined kidney and bone marrow transplant.

CDR3 residues: CASSPLLAGDPPGEQYF. The sequenced CDR3 bases are TGTGCCAGCAGTCCATTACTAGCGGGAGACCCTCCCGGCGAG. V and J are TRBV6-2 or TRBV6-3 and TRBJ2-7, with 11 bases fitting TRBD2. The read comes to an end 3 residues before the CDR3 does, leaving the germline J gene to fill in the end. The CDR3 has 17 amino acids. The junction had 15 bases not matched to a gene; V was cut back by 5 bases and J by 6 bases. The germline gives CDR1 MNHEY, CDR2 SVGEGT.